This TCR beta chain was profiled in a study of cytomegalovirus exposure and HLA in healthy donors. For the study at large: The Caucasian-associated ancestry cluster held around four fifths of 398 genotyped donors.

This clone occurred a few times. Its specificity is not known. The PCR employed 60 Vbeta primers together with 13 Jbeta primers. Repertoires were generated with immunoSEQ multiplex PCR, while TCRdb's copy carries only in-frame clones and drops some. This sample has around 100,000 clones, with 79% found just once. Notes on the study in general: The study flagged roughly 160 TCR beta chains as cytomegalovirus-associated. TRBV6-2, TRBV6-3 and other indistinguishable V segments were excluded.

The germline V gene encodes CDR1 SGHVS and CDR2 FNYEAQ. The CDR3 has 14 amino acids. Trimming left V 5 bases short and J 5 bases short, with 15 bases between. Input material: PBMCs. The V call is TRBV7-6, the J call TRBJ1-1; D is possibly TRBD1 (5 bases). This sequence originates from a woman between 18 and 30 years old in good health and CMV-seropositive. In nucleotides, the CDR3 is TGTGCCAGCAGCCCCTTTAGGGGTCGGACTGAAGCTTTCTTT. This codes for CASSPFRGRTEAFF.